The next 21 T cell receptor beta chains were all read from a single sample in a study of cytomegalovirus exposure and HLA in healthy donors. With 60 Vbeta and 13 Jbeta primers, the PCR was carried out. Clones were sequenced by immunoSEQ multiplex PCR, and TCRdb holds only the in-frame ones, with some missing. The repertoire holds fewer than 150,000 clones, with roughly 69% as singletons. Sequencing was carried out using PBMCs. The origin of the receptors is a middle-aged woman in good health and CMV-seropositive.

This clone was seen only a few times. This chain links TRBV4-3 with TRBJ2-7, with TRBD2 matching over 11 bases. From germline, CDR1 is LGHNA and CDR2 YSLEER. V lost 0 bases, J lost 0 bases, and 7 bases stayed unmatched. CDR3 size: 18 residues. Here the CDR3 reads CASSQEPSGGHISYEQYF. The CDR3 DNA reads as TGCGCCAGCAGCCAAGAGCCTAGCGGGGGGCACATCTCCTACGAGCAGTACTTC.

This clone was seen more than once but under ten times. V gene TRBV7-9 combines with J gene TRBJ1-1, with a tentative D call TRBD1 (5 bases). The CDR3 extends over 13 amino acids. Germline V gene lookup returns CDR1 SEHNR and CDR2 FQNEAQ (reference sequence). The V end lost 7 bases, the J end lost 10 bases, and 19 bases lay between the germline ends. The CDR3 loop reads CASMWGGAVRAFF. In DNA form, the CDR3 reads TGTGCCAGCATGTGGGGGGGAGCCGTCCGAGCTTTCTTT.

The sample holds one count of this clone. The rearrangement joins TRBV6-5 to TRBJ1-1; weak D call: TRBD1 (6 bases). The length of the CDR3 is 13 residues. Germline lookup yields CDR1 MNHEY and CDR2 SVGAGI. The V gene lost 7 bases and the J gene lost 5 bases, with 14 bases spanning the gap. CDR3 coding DNA: TGTGCCAGCACCGACAGGTTGGGGACTGAAGCTTTCTTT. It is translated as CASTDRLGTEAFF.

The chain carries TRBV4-3 and TRBJ2-1, with TRBD2 matching over 11 bases. This CDR3 has 21 residues. The trim removed 0 bases at V and 0 bases at J, leaving 13 bases unmatched. Germline V gives CDR1 LGHNA, CDR2 YSLEER. The DNA for the CDR3 is TGCGCCAGCAGCCAAGATCTGCTAGCGGGGGGCCTCCTGAGCTCCTACAATGAGCAGTTCTTC. Its protein is CASSQDLLAGGLLSSYNEQFF.

This clone was observed a few times. The rearrangement joins TRBV5-4 to TRBJ1-6; a possible D gene is TRBD1 (6 bases). The CDR3 length is 12 residues. Germline V CDR1 and CDR2: SGHNT, YYREEE (reference sequence). The V gene lost 0 bases and the J gene lost 18 bases, with 13 bases spanning the gap. The DNA of the CDR3 is TGTGCCAGCAGCTTGGACAGGGTGAACCCCCACTTT. This translates into CASSLDRVNPHF.

This clone came up once. The chain couples TRBV10-3 to TRBJ1-2, with D tentatively TRBD1 (6 bases). The CDR3 is made up of 11 amino acids. Trimming cost V 10 bases and J 8 bases, with 14 bases left between them. In germline, CDR1 is ENHRY, CDR2 SYGVKD. CDR3 protein: CATQDREGYTF. The CDR3, as DNA: TGTGCCACCCAGGACAGAGAGGGCTACACCTTC.

The V and J genes are TRBV5-1 and TRBJ2-2, with TRBD1 identical over 7 bases. Germline assignment: CDR1 SGHRS and CDR2 YFSETQ. The J segment lost 5 bases and the V segment lost 4 bases, leaving 5 bases of the junction unmatched. The length of the CDR3 is 14 residues. The CDR3 DNA sequence: TGCGCCAGCAGCCCGACAGGGAGAACCGGGGAGCTGTTTTTT. Residues: CASSPTGRTGELFF.

CDR3 amino acids: CASSEGLSEQYF. The CDR3 DNA reads as TGTGCCAGCAGTGAGGGCCTGAGCGAGCAGTACTTC. The chain links TRBV2 to TRBJ2-7, with D uncertain. The CDR3 sequence is 12 residues long. Between the trimmed V and J ends, which lost 3 bases and 6 bases, there was a span of 9 bases. Germline values: CDR1 SNHLY, CDR2 FYNNEI.

The chain has TRBV7-2 and TRBJ1-2; 7 bases match TRBD1. The length of the CDR3 is 13 residues. Germline assignment: CDR1 SGHTA and CDR2 FQGNSA. Germline trimming cut 5 bases from V and 6 bases from J; bases unmatched to any gene: 6. DNA of the CDR3: TGTGCCAGCAGCAAAAGGACAGGTGATGGCTACACCTTC. Protein: CASSKRTGDGYTF.

This clone was seen a single time. This chain connects TRBV7-9 to TRBJ1-5, with TRBD1 matching 10 bases. Per the germline V gene, CDR1 is SEHNR and CDR2 is FQNEAQ (reference sequence). CDR3 length: 15 residues. J lost 3 bases, V lost 10 bases, and 9 bases had no gene match. The CDR3 DNA reads TGTGCCATCACCGGGGGACAGGGGTACAATCAGCCCCAGCATTTT. This translates into CAITGGQGYNQPQHF.

The genes are TRBV11-3 and TRBJ1-1; a possible D gene is TRBD1 (5 bases). CDR3 length equals 12 residues. V lost 5 bases and J lost 7, with 11 bases in between. Germline V CDR1 and CDR2: SGHNT, YENEEA. DNA of the CDR3: TGTGCCAGCAGCCCTAACACAGGTGAAGCTTTCTTT. Translation: CASSPNTGEAFF.

V and J are TRBV5-1 and TRBJ1-2; D call uncertain. The CDR3 totals 15 residues. V gave up 0 bases and J gave up 3 bases, with 12 bases separating them. From germline, CDR1 is SGHRS and CDR2 YFSETQ. The DNA for the CDR3 is TGCGCCAGCAGCTTGGGGCCGGCGGGTGACTATGGCTACACCTTC. Translated, it gives CASSLGPAGDYGYTF.

The sample holds a few counts of this clone. The V gene is TRBV4-2, the J gene TRBJ1-1; D perhaps matches TRBD1 (5 bases). Germline CDR1 and CDR2: LGHNA and YNFKEQ. V was clipped by 10 bases and J by 4 bases, with 19 bases between them. This CDR3 is built from 14 residues. CDR3: CAIASGEGSTEAFF. The CDR3 DNA follows: TGTGCCATCGCGTCGGGGGAGGGGAGCACTGAAGCTTTCTTT.

In this sample, this clone turned up once. The rearrangement joins TRBV11-3 to TRBJ2-7; D ambiguous. The V end was cut by 1 base, the J end by 1 base, with 5 bases between. The CDR3 runs to 13 residues. CDR1 and CDR2 (germline): SGHNT, YENEEA. The chain's CDR3 is CASSLAPSYEQYF. The CDR3 bases are TGTGCCAGCAGCTTAGCCCCTTCCTACGAGCAGTACTTC.

The chain is built from TRBV2 and TRBJ1-3, with D unresolved. The CDR3 runs to 16 residues. V lost 4 bases, J lost 0 bases, and 13 bases lay in between. Germline CDR1 reads SNHLY; CDR2 reads FYNNEI. In DNA, the CDR3 is TGTGCCAGCAGTGTCGAGGGCCCGAGCTCTGGAAACACCATATATTTT. Its protein is CASSVEGPSSGNTIYF.

The V gene is TRBV5-1, the J gene TRBJ1-2; 10 bases are shared with TRBD1. The CDR3 runs to 15 residues. Per the germline V gene, CDR1 is SGHRS and CDR2 is YFSETQ. With V trimmed by 0 bases and J by 6 bases, 5 bases remained unmatched. The CDR3 region has the DNA TGCGCCAGCAGCTTGGGCGACAGGGGGCGAGATGGCTACACCTTC. This sequence encodes CASSLGDRGRDGYTF.

This clone was seen only once. CDR3 DNA: TGTGCCAGCAGCTTTAGCGGGCAGGAGGGCTACACCTTC. Amino acids: CASSFSGQEGYTF. The chain has TRBV7-3 and TRBJ1-2; D is unclear. Germline V gives CDR1 SGHTA, CDR2 FQGTGA. V was trimmed by 3 bases and J by 8 bases, leaving 13 bases between them. There are 13 residues in the CDR3.

The chain combines TRBV18 with TRBJ2-7; possible D gene TRBD2, 5 bases. The CDR3 totals 14 residues. CDR1 KGHSH and CDR2 LQKENI come from the germline V gene. V was trimmed by 2 bases and J by 3 bases, leaving 11 bases between them. This CDR3 is CASSPGEGGYEQYF. In DNA, the CDR3 is TGTGCCAGCTCACCAGGGGAAGGAGGCTACGAGCAGTACTTC.

DNA of the CDR3: TGTGCCAGCAGCCCGACAGGGGCGCGGACTGAAGCTTTCTTT. Translation: CASSPTGARTEAFF. The chain employs TRBV7-2 and TRBJ1-1; 8 nucleotides match TRBD1. Germline CDR1 SGHTA, CDR2 FQGNSA. V trimming: 5 bases; J trimming: 5 bases; junction bases outside the gene matches: 7. CDR3 size: 14 residues.

This clone came up once. The chain combines TRBV10-3 with TRBJ1-1, with D perhaps matching TRBD1 (6 bases). CDR1 is ENHRY and CDR2 is SYGVKD in the germline V gene. V lost 8 bases and J lost 7, with 17 bases in between. The CDR3 consists of 13 residues. CDR3 amino acids: CAIRPGVEGEAFF. CDR3 bases: TGTGCCATCCGACCAGGGGTAGAGGGTGAAGCTTTCTTT.

This clone has only a few counts. This chain's CDR3 is CASSYSTAGGGETQYF. The CDR3 DNA follows: TGTGCCAGCAGTTACTCGACCGCGGGGGGTGGGGAGACCCAGTACTTC. This chain connects TRBV6-5 to TRBJ2-5, with TRBD2 matching over 8 bases. V shed 0 bases and J 5 bases; nucleotides not matched to a gene: 8. The CDR3 has 16 amino acids. Germline assignment: CDR1 MNHEY and CDR2 SVGAGI.